The entry below describes one T cell receptor (beta chain). This sample is part of a study of OX40 agonist ivuxolimab in advanced cancers. The overall study: The study enrolled dose-escalation patients with hepatocellular carcinoma, melanoma, renal cell or head and neck cancer.

The CDR3 loop spans 17 amino acids. With 8 bases clipped from V and 0 bases from J, the junction kept 9 bases outside the gene matches. Germline-derived CDR1 and CDR2 are SGHTA and FQGNSA. Libraries were prepared by immunoSEQ multiplex PCR; TCRdb keeps only in-frame clonotypes and omits some of them. This sample has 15,000 to 20,000 clones, with 70% to 90% found just once. This TCR was sampled from an adult with an advanced solid tumor such as melanoma, head and neck, liver or kidney cancer. The starting material was CD4+ or CD8+ T cells sorted from blood, obtained in a trial of the OX40 agonist ivuxolimab. The chain employs TRBV7-2 and TRBJ2-1; TRBD2 aligns across 11 bases. This chain's CDR3 is CASWNSGGASSYNEQFF. For the CDR3, the DNA is TGTGCCAGCTGGAATAGCGGGGGGGCTAGCTCCTACAATGAGCAGTTCTTC.